The 3 T cell receptor beta chains below come from one sample, sequenced in a study of cytomegalovirus exposure and HLA in healthy donors. 13 Jbeta primers and 60 Vbeta primers were used for the PCR. Data came from immunoSEQ multiplex PCR; TCRdb stores just in-frame clones and leaves some out. The sample consists of tens of thousands of clones, 76% of them appearing once. The sample was PBMCs. The receptors here all came from a man aged 18 to 29 in good health and CMV-seronegative.

The chain combines TRBV4-3 with TRBJ2-1; 12 bases line up with TRBD2. Germline lookup yields CDR1 LGHNA and CDR2 YSLEER. The CDR3 has 17 amino acids. The trim removed 4 bases at V and 8 bases at J, leaving 12 bases unmatched. CDR3 in amino acids: CASSPLAGGFAGDEQFF. The CDR3 DNA reads as TGCGCCAGCAGCCCTCTAGCGGGGGGGTTCGCGGGCGATGAGCAGTTCTTC.

The genes are TRBV4-1 and TRBJ2-2, with TRBD2 matching over 8 bases. In germline, CDR1 is MGHRA, CDR2 YSYEKL. The CDR3 is made up of 16 amino acids. V lost 5 bases and J lost 1; bases outside the gene matches: 6. The CDR3: CASSFTAGGNTGELFF. CDR3 nucleotides: TGCGCCAGCAGCTTTACCGCGGGGGGGAACACCGGGGAGCTGTTTTTT.

The chain employs TRBV9 and TRBJ2-7; maybe TRBD2 (7 bases). This CDR3 spans 14 amino acids. V was trimmed by 1 base and J by 4 bases, leaving 12 bases between them. From germline, CDR1 is SGDLS and CDR2 YYNGEE. CDR3: CASSVRGGDYEQYV. Written as DNA, the CDR3 is TGTGCCAGCAGCGTAAGGGGGGGGGATTACGAGCAGTACGTC.